This T cell receptor (beta chain) was observed in a study of blood T cells in healthy people across ages. Through a sample-barcoded 5' primer and a J-beta primer mix, a second PCR was run for 7 to 11 cycles. TCRdb used MiXCR to reprocess the 5' RACE reads, holding one entry per CDR3 protein. Found here are 800,000 or so distinct CDR3 sequences, 20% to 25% of them singletons; the top ten hold under 4.5%. V was trimmed by 4 bases and J by 1 base, leaving 10 bases between them. Germline values: CDR1 SEHNR, CDR2 FQNEAQ (reference sequence). The CDR3 runs to 14 residues. This sample was shared with a second study, whose subject was T cells of mothers and their children. Per that study: With unrelated pairs as the comparison, related mother-child pairs had a slightly higher overlap that was not significant.

Material for sequencing was blood. The chain uses TRBV7-9 and TRBJ2-5; D not certain. The source is a boy younger than 18 in good health. In DNA, the CDR3 is TGTGCCAGCAGCTACTTGGACGGCCAAGAGACCCAGTACTTC. It translates to CASSYLDGQETQYF.